Here is one T cell receptor beta chain with its context. The sample holds a few counts of this clone. Its antigen is currently not known. Per-base quality was not reported, and no clone a single base away is much larger than it. The data were obtained in a study of beta chain features in type 1 diabetes listed by TCRdb under 2018. About the full investigation: Mean age, gender distribution, total cell number and subset yield were not different between patients and healthy donors. Across all samples, around 100 million sorted cells were examined, and cell number per subset correlated strongly with RNA yield. The study compared TCRB repertoires of sorted circulating CD4+ T cell subsets between recently diagnosed type 1 diabetes patients and matched healthy donors. Whereas all 28 donors provided naive and central memory subsets, regulatory and stem cell-like memory subsets were isolated from just 8 patients and about 8 healthy donors. Broad study findings and their caveats: Fewer insertions and more nucleotide deletions at VDJ recombination sites were observed in patients with type 1 diabetes, implying thymic rearrangement abnormalities. Sequencing cDNA rather than genomic DNA could over-represent highly expressing activated cells, although activation and CD3 levels did not differ between groups. Because the HLA sub-analyses included only small numbers of individuals, any influence of HLA type on TCRB rearrangement was left unresolved. PCR might favor shorter templates, but patient and control samples were amplified and corrected together, so any skew would affect both groups equally. The naive, central memory and regulatory TCRB repertoires appeared to resemble one another more closely among patients than among healthy donors. Type 1 diabetes patients showed a moderate but significant shortening of TCRB CDR3 length in all four CD4+ subsets.

The entire isolated RNA was reverse transcribed using the High Capacity cDNA Reverse Transcription Kit, and thus expressed TCRB transcripts were sequenced. Naive, central memory and regulatory T cell samples underwent deep immunoSEQ sequencing, averaging around 3.6 million total reads per sample. After sorted cells were lysed in RLT buffer, RNA was extracted with DNase-treated RNeasy Micro or Mini kits, with the choice depending on cell number. To prevent cross-contamination, each cell subset was processed individually, whereas patient and healthy donor samples were processed jointly. The immunoSEQ multiplex PCR was used to amplify TCRB sequences from cDNA, generating 87-bp fragments that spanned the CDR3 region. Sequencing of the amplicons was done on the Illumina HiSeq platform. Turning to the authors' computational methods: Synthetic template baselines were used to correct PCR bias computationally, reads within Hamming distance 2 were collapsed together, and singletons that could not be merged were discarded. Reads were aligned against IMGT to assign V, D and J genes, CDR3 length and insertions or deletions at six rearrangement sites. Within each subset, clonotype counts were normalized to the number of sorted cells before true diversity and Gini coefficients were calculated with the tcR R package. Repertoire sharing was quantified using the overlap coefficient calculated on TCRB nucleotide sequences. As stored in TCRdb, this immuneACCESS dataset retains in-frame rearrangements with V and J assigned. A fraction of the clones does not appear; measured against another copy, unresolved V genes explain less than half of the discrepancy, and the remainder lacks a known reason. The V and J calls and clone size are taken from that table; D and trimming were inferred from the DNA. The sample contains about 45,000 clones, around 70% of them found a single time. The ten largest account for about 2.1% of the sample.

The CDR3 starts with the cysteine, ends with the phenylalanine, and has 15 residues. The only DNA kept is the CDR3, 45 bases in frame from the first base. CDR1 and CDR2 were assigned from the germline V gene as KGHSH and LQKENI. V and J are trimmed by 0 bases and 4 bases, and the gene matches miss 2 bases of the junction. Each donor gave one peripheral blood draw, averaging about 120 mL, which was collected into heparinised tubes. Using a panel that included CD45RO, CCR7, CD25, CD127, CD95 and CD27, naive, central memory, regulatory and stem cell-like memory CD4+ T cells were sorted on a BD FACSAria II. Purity was above 95% for every sorted population. PBMCs were isolated right away by Lymphoprep density gradient centrifugation and were stained directly, without culture. To minimize batch effects, samples were stained and sorted in pairs, one healthy donor with one patient per experiment.

This sequence originates from a woman aged 18-29 years with type 1 diabetes. The sequenced sample consisted of Tregs from blood. The sample's cell subset or site label, decoded: regulatory CD4+ T cells. The chain uses TRBV18 and TRBJ2-3, with 9 bases aligning to TRBD2. The CDR3 region has the sequence CASSPPLAGSDTQYF. The DNA reads as follows: TGTGCCAGCTCACCACCCCTAGCGGGATCAGATACGCAGTATTTT.